Below, one TCR beta chain is given with its context. Its antigen remains unknown. There are 13 residues in the CDR3. Per germline, CDR1 SQVTM and CDR2 ANQGSEA. Trimming removed 4 bases at V and 5 bases at J, with 13 bases between. The sample belongs to a study of cytomegalovirus exposure and HLA in healthy donors. General study points: It is likely that the observed cluster of highly shared sequence variants was a sequencing artifact.

PCR used 60 Vbeta primers and 13 Jbeta primers. TCRdb's copy holds only in-frame clones and misses some; the assay was immunoSEQ multiplex PCR. Its clone listing holds over 65,000 clones. The TCR comes from a man younger than 45 in good health and CMV-seronegative. This chain connects TRBV29-1 to TRBJ2-3; D possibly corresponds to TRBD2 (6 bases). The sequenced sample consisted of PBMCs. Here the CDR3 reads CSVGPDYGDTQYF. CDR3 coding DNA: TGCAGCGTTGGGCCGGACTACGGAGATACGCAGTATTTT.